Below, one TCR beta chain is given with its context. The sequencing template was cDNA reverse transcribed from extracted RNA. TCRdb's copy holds only in-frame clones and misses some; the assay was immunoSEQ multiplex PCR. Found here are 100,000 to 150,000 clones, 45% to 65% of them singletons; the top ten hold roughly 4.8%. V lost 0 bases and J lost 5; bases outside the gene matches: 5. The germline gives CDR1 SGHDT, CDR2 YYEEEE. There are 15 residues in the CDR3. The entry originates in a study of CD8+ T cells in alopecia areata. This TCR was sampled from a human donor with alopecia areata. The material was CD4+ T cells sorted from blood, obtained at week 0. The chain uses TRBV5-6 and TRBJ2-7, with 10 bases that match TRBD1. The CDR3 sequence: CASSLAPGQGNEQYF. CDR3 DNA: TGTGCCAGCAGCTTGGCCCCGGGACAGGGGAACGAGCAGTACTTC. Full variable domain (missing parts from reference TRBV5-6 and TRBJ2-7): DAGVTQSPTHLIKTRGQQVTLRCSPKSGHDTVSWYQQALGQGPQFIFQYYEEEERQRGNFPDRFSGHQFPNYSSELNVNALLLGDSALYLCASSLAPGQGNEQYFGPGTRLTVT.